This TCR beta chain was sequenced for a study of T cells in Graves' hyperthyroidism and ophthalmopathy. Findings and caveats of the study: In blood, most of the thyroid clonotypes expanded above 0.001 were also present. Ophthalmopathy stood apart from stable hyperthyroidism in a 13 V-J model. For ophthalmopathy, model prediction preceded onset by a median 6.5 months.

This clonotype has ten or more counts. Its antigen remains unknown. The source material, RNA transcripts, was used to amplify TCR beta CDR3 regions. Primed by the HTBI set, a first-round RT-PCR was run on the TCR CDR3. TCRdb called the multiplex PCR reads again in MiXCR, with one record for every CDR3 protein. The sample has over 500,000 distinct CDR3 sequences; 17% are singletons. CDR3 length: 13 residues. V lost 4 bases to trimming and J lost 5 bases, with 11 bases between them. Germline V CDR1 and CDR2: KGHSH, LQKENI. The chain joins TRBV18 to TRBJ2-5, with D unresolved. What was sequenced was blood. This clonotype was obtained from a young woman with Graves' ophthalmopathy. Here the CDR3 reads CASSQNNRETQYF. CDR3 nucleotide sequence: TGTGCCAGCTCACAAAATAACCGGGAGACCCAGTACTTC.